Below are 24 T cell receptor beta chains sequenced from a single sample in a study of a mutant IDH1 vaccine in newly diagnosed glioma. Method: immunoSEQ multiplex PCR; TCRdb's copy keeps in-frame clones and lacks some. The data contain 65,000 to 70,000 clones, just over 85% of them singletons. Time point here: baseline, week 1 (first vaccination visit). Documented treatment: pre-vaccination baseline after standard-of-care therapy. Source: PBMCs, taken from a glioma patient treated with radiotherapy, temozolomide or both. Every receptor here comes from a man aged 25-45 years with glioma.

Here the CDR3 DNA reads TGTGCCAGCAGCTTTGATGGGGGCGCGGCATCACACACCTTC. This sequence encodes CASSFDGGAASHTF. V gene TRBV7-9 combines with J gene TRBJ1-2; weak D call: TRBD1 (6 bases). Between the trimmed V and J ends, which lost 3 bases and 12 bases, there was a span of 20 bases. The CDR3 runs to 14 residues. Germline V gene data show CDR1 as SEHNR and CDR2 as FQNEAQ (reference sequence).

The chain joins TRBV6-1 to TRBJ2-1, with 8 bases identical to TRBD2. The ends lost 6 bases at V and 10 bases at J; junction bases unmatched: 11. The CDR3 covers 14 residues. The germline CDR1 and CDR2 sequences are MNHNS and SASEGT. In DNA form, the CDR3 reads TGTGCCAGCAGACCCAAGGGGTCGGGGGGGGAGCAGTTCTTC. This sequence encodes CASRPKGSGGEQFF.

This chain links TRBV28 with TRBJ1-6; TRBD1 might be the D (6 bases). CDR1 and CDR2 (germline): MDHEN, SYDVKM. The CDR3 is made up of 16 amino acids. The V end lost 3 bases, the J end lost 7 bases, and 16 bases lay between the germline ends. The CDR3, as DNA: TGTGCCAGCAGTTTTACAGGGCGGGTTATAAATTCACCCCTCCACTTT. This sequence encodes CASSFTGRVINSPLHF.

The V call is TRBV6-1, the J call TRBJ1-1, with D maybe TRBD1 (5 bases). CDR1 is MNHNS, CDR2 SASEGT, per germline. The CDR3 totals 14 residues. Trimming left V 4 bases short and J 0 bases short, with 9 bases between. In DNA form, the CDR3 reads TGTGCCAGCAGTGTCAGGGTAGTGAACACTGAAGCTTTCTTT. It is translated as CASSVRVVNTEAFF.

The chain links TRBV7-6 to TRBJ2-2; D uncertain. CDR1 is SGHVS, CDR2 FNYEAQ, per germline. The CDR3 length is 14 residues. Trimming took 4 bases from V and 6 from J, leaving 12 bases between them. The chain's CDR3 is CASSSRFVAGELFF. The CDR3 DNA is TGTGCCAGCAGCTCTCGTTTTGTTGCCGGGGAGCTGTTTTTT.

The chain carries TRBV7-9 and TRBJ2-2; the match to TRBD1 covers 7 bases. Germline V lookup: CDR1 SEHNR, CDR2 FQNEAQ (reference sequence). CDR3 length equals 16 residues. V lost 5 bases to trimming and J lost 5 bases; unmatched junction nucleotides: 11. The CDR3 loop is CASSTKGARRTGELFF. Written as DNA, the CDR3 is TGTGCCAGCAGCACAAAGGGGGCGCGGAGGACCGGGGAGCTGTTTTTT.

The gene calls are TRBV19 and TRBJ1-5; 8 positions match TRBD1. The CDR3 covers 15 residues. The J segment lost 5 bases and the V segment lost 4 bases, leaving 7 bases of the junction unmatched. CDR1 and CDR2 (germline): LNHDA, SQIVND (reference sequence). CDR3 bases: TGTGCCAGTAGTACAGGGACAGGTTTATATCAGCCCCAGCATTTT. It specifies CASSTGTGLYQPQHF.

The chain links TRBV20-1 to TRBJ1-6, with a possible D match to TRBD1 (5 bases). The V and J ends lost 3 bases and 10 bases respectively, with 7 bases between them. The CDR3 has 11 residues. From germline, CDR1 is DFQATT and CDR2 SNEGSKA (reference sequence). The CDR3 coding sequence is TGCAGTGCTAGGGGGCTCTCACCCCTCCACTTT. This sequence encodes CSARGLSPLHF.

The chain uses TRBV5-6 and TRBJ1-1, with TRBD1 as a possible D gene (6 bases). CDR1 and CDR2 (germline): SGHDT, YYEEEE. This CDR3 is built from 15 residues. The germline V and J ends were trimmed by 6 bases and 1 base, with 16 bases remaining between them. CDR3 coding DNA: TGTGCCAGCACCTTCTATGGGGGGGCGAACACTGAAGCTTTCTTT. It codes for CASTFYGGANTEAFF.

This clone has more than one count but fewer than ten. CDR3 DNA: TGTGCCAGCAGCATCGAACAGGGGACTGAAGCTTTCTTT. Translation gives CASSIEQGTEAFF. The chain recombines TRBV9 with TRBJ1-1; TRBD1 agrees at 7 bases. The CDR3 runs 13 residues. The J segment lost 5 bases and the V segment lost 4 bases, leaving 5 bases of the junction unmatched. CDR1 and CDR2 (germline): SGDLS, YYNGEE.

The CDR3 DNA follows: TGCGCCAGCAGCCTCGGGACAGGGGTTGAAGGCTACACCTTC. As protein: CASSLGTGVEGYTF. The J gene is TRBJ1-2, the V gene TRBV5-1; 10 nucleotides line up with TRBD1. This CDR3 contains 14 residues. V was pared by 4 bases and J by 8 bases, with 8 bases of the junction left unmatched. Germline-derived CDR1 and CDR2 are SGHRS and YFSETQ.

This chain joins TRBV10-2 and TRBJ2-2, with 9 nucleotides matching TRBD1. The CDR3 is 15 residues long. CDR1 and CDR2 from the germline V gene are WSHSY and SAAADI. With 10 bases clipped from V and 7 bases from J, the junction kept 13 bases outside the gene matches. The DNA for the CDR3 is TGCGCCACCGAGACCGGGACAGGGACCGTCGGGGAGCTGTTTTTT. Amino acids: CATETGTGTVGELFF.

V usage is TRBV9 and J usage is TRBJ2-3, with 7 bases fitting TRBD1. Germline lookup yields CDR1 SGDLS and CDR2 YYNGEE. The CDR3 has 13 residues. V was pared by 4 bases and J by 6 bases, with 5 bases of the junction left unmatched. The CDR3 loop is CASSPDRADTQYF. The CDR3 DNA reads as TGTGCCAGCAGCCCCGACAGGGCTGATACGCAGTATTTT.

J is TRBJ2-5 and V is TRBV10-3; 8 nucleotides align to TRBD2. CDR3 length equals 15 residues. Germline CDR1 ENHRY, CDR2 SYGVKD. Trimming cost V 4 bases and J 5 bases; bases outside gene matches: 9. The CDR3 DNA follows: TGTGCCATCAGTGCAGGGAGCGGGGGCGGGGAGACCCAGTACTTC. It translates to CAISAGSGGGETQYF.

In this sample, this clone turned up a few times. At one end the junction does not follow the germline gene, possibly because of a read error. The CDR3: CASSLNAEAFF. In nucleotides, the CDR3 is TGTGCCAGCAGCTTGAACGCTGAAGCTTTCTTT. The chain links TRBV5-5 to TRBJ1-1; D is unresolved. The CDR3 has 11 residues. Germline V gene data show CDR1 as SGHKS and CDR2 as YYEKEE (reference sequence).

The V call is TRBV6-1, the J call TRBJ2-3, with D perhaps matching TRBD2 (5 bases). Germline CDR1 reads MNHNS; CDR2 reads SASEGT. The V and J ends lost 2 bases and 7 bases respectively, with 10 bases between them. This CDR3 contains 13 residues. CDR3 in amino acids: CASSESRLNTQYF. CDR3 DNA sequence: TGTGCCAGCAGTGAATCTAGACTAAATACGCAGTATTTT.

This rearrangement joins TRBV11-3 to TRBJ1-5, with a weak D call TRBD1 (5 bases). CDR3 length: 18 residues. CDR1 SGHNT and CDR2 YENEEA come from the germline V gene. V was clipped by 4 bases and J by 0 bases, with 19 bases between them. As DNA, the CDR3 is TGTGCCAGCAGCTATACGACCCGGGACCCATATAGCAATCAGCCCCAGCATTTT. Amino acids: CASSYTTRDPYSNQPQHF.

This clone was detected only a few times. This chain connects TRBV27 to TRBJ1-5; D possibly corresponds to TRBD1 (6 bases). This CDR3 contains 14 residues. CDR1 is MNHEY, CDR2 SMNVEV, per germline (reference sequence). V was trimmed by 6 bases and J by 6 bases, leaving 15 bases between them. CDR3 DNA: TGTGCCAGCAGGGTGAGGGGGGCAGGTCAGCCCCAGCATTTT. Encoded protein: CASRVRGAGQPQHF.

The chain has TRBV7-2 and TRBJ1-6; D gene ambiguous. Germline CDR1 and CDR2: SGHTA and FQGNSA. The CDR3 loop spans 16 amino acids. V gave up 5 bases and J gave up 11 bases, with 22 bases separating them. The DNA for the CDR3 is TGTGCCAGCAGCGGAAGCCAGCAGGCCATTCTGACACCCCTCCACTTT. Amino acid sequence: CASSGSQQAILTPLHF. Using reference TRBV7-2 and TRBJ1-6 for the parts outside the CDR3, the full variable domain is GAGVSQSPSNKVTEKGKDVELRCDPISGHTALYWYRQSLGQGLEFLIYFQGNSAPDKSGLPSDRFSAERTGGSVSTLTIQRTQQEDSAVYLCASSGSQQAILTPLHFGNGTRLTVT.

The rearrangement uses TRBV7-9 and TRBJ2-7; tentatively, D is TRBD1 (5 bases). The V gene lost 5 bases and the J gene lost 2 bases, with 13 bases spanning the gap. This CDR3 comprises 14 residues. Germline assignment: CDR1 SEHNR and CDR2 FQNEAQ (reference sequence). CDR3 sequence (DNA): TGTGCCAGCAGCCCCCCCAGACAGCCCTACGAGCAGTACTTC. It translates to CASSPPRQPYEQYF.

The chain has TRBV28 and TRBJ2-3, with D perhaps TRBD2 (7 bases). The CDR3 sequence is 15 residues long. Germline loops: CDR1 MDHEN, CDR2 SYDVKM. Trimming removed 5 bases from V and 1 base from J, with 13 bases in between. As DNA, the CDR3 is TGTGCCAGCAGTAGAGGGGGAGGGGGCACAGATACGCAGTATTTT. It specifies CASSRGGGGTDTQYF. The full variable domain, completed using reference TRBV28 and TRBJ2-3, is DVKVTQSSRYLVKRTGEKVFLECVQDMDHENMFWYRQDPGLGLRLIYFSYDVKMKEKGDIPEGYSVSREKKERFSLILESASTNQTSMYLCASSRGGGGTDTQYFGPGTRLTVL.

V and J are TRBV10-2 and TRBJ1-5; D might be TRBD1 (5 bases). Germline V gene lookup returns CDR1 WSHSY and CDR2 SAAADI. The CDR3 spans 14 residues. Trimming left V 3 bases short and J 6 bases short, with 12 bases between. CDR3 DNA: TGCGCCAGCAGTGACAGGGAGGGTGGTCAGCCCCAGCATTTT. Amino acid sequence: CASSDREGGQPQHF.

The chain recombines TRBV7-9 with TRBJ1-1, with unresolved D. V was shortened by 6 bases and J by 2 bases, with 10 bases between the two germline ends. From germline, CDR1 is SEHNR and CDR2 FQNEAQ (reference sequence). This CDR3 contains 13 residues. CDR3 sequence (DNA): TGTGCCAGCAGTAGTCCGGGAAACACTGAAGCTTTCTTT. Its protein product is CASSSPGNTEAFF.

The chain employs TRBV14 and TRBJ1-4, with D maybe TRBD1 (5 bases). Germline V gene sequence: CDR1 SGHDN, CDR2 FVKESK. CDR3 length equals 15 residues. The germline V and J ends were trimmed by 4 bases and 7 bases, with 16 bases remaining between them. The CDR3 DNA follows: TGTGCCAGCAGCCCGACCCGGACACTGAGTGAAAAACTGTTTTTT. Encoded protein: CASSPTRTLSEKLFF.